Sequencing of this T cell receptor (beta chain) was carried out in a study of a mutant IDH1 vaccine in newly diagnosed glioma. As for the study in general: Every participant had undergone radiotherapy, temozolomide, or both before, and most underwent both. The study, taken as a whole, reports: The vaccine induced immune responses, and these occurred in around 93% of patients.

TCRdb keeps only in-frame clones here, not all; method: immunoSEQ multiplex PCR. This sample carries 50,000 to 75,000 clones, around 90% of them seen once, and the ten largest clones take roughly 2.5%. In the case of this clone: Its antigen is still unknown.

V lost 3 bases and J lost 4, with 13 bases in between. This CDR3 has 15 amino acids. The germline V gene encodes CDR1 MDHEN and CDR2 SYDVKM. As for time point: baseline, week 1 (first vaccination visit). The treatment denotes: pre-vaccination baseline after standard-of-care therapy. Patients carried new grade 3 or 4 IDH1-mutant astrocytomas lacking nuclear ATRX. This receptor was taken from a man aged 50-60 years with glioma. The V call is TRBV28, the J call TRBJ1-3; weak D call: TRBD1 (6 bases). The sequencing used PBMCs, collected from a glioma patient treated with radiotherapy, temozolomide or both. CDR3: CASSFGGARGNTIYF. The DNA for the CDR3 is TGTGCCAGCAGTTTCGGGGGCGCGAGAGGAAACACCATATATTTT.